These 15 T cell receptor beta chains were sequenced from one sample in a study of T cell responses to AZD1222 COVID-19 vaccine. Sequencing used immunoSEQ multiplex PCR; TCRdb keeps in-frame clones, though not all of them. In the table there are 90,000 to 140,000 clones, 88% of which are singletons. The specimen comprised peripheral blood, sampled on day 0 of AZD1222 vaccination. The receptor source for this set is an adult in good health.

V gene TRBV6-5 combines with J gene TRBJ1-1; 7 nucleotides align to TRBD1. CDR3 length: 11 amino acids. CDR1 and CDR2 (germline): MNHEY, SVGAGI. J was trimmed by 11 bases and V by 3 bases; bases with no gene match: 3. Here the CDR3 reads CASSYTGVAFF. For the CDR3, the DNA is TGTGCCAGCAGTTATACAGGGGTCGCTTTCTTT.

Here the CDR3 DNA reads TGCGCCAGCAGGCCCGGACTAGCCGGCGAGACCCAGTACTTC. Translated: CASRPGLAGETQYF. This rearrangement joins TRBV5-1 to TRBJ2-5, with TRBD2 matching over 8 bases. CDR1 is SGHRS and CDR2 is YFSETQ in the germline V gene. The V segment lost 5 bases and the J segment 5 bases; nucleotides outside the gene matches: 8. The CDR3 is 14 amino acids.

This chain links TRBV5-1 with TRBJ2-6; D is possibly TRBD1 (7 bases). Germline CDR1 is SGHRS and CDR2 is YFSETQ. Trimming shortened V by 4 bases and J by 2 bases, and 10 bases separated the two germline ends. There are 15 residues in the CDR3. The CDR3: CASSGGTAGANVLTF. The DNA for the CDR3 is TGCGCCAGCAGCGGAGGGACAGCTGGGGCCAACGTCCTGACTTTC.

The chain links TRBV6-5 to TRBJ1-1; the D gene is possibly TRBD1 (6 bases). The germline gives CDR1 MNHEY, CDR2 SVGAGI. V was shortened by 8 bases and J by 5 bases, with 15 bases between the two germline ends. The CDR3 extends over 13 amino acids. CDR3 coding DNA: TGTGCCAGCTCGTCAGGGGCGGGTACTGAAGCTTTCTTT. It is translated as CASSSGAGTEAFF.

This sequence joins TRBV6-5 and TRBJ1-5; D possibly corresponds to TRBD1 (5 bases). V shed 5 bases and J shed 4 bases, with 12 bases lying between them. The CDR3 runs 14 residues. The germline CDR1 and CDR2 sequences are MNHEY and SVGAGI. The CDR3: CASSRGQGNQPQHF. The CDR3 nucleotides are TGTGCCAGCAGTCGAGGTCAGGGTAATCAGCCCCAGCATTTT.

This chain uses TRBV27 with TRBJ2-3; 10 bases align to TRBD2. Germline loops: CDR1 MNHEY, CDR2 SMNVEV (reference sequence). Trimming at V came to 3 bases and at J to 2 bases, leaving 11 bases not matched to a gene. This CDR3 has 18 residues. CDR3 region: CASSLVARLAGPTDTQYF. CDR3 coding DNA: TGTGCCAGCAGTTTGGTTGCGAGACTAGCGGGCCCCACAGATACGCAGTATTTT.

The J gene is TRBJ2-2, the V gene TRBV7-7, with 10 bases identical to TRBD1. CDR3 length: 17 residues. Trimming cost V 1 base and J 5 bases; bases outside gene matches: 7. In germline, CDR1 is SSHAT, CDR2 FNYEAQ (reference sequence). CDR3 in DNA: TGTGCCAGCAGCTTAGTTGGGGACAGGGGAAGGACCGGGGAGCTGTTTTTT. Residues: CASSLVGDRGRTGELFF. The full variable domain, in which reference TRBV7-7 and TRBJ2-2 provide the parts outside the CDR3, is GAGVSQSPRYKVTKRGQDVTLRCDPISSHATLYWYQQALGQGPEFLTYFNYEAQPDKSGLPSDRFSAERPEGSISTLTIQRTEQRDSAMYRCASSLVGDRGRTGELFFGEGSRLTVL.

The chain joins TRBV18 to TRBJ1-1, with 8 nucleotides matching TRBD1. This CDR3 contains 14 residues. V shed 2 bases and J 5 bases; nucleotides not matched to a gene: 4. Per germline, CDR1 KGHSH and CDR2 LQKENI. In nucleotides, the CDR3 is TGTGCCAGCTCACCAGCAGGGGGCTTTACTGAAGCTTTCTTT. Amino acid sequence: CASSPAGGFTEAFF.

The CDR3 region is CASGLVKFVGLAGDVEDNEQFF. The DNA of the CDR3 is TGTGCTAGTGGTTTGGTAAAATTTGTAGGACTAGCGGGTGACGTTGAGGACAATGAGCAGTTCTTC. The chain recombines TRBV12-5 with TRBJ2-1, with TRBD2 identical over 11 bases. The CDR3 runs 22 residues. The ends lost 0 bases at V and 5 bases at J; junction bases unmatched: 21. CDR1 is LGHNT and CDR2 is FRNRAP in the germline V gene.

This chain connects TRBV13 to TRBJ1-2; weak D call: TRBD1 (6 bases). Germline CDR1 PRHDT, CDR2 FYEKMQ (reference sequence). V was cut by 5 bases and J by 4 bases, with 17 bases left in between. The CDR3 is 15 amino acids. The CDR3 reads CASSQGTSTGYGYTF. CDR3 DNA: TGTGCCAGCAGCCAGGGGACGTCAACGGGCTATGGCTACACCTTC.

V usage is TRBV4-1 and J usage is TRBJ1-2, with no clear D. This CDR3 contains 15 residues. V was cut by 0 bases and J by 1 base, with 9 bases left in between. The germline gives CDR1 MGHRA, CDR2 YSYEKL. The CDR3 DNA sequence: TGCGCCAGCAGCCAAGACCGGCCCCTTAACTATGGCTACACCTTC. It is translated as CASSQDRPLNYGYTF.

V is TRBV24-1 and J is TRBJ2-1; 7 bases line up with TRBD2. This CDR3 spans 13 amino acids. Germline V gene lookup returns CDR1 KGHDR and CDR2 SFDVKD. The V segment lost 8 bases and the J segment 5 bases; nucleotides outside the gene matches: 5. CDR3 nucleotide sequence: TGTGCCACCACGGTGCGGGAGAACAATGAGCAGTTCTTC. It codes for CATTVRENNEQFF.

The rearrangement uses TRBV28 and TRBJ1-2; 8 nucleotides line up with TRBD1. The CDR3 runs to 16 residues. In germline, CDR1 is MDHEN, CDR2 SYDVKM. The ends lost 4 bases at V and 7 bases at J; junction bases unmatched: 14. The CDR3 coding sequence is TGTGCCAGCAGTTCCACACTACCAGACAGGGGTCCTGGCTACACCTTC. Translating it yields CASSSTLPDRGPGYTF.

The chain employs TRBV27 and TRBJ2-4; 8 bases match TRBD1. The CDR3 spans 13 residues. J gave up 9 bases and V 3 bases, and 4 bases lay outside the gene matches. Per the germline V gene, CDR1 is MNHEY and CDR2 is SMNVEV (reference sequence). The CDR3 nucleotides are TGTGCCAGCAGTTTGCGGACAGGGTCCATTCAGTACTTC. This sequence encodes CASSLRTGSIQYF.

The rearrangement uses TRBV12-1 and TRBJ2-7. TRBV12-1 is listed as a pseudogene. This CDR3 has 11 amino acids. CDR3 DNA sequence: TGTGGCTGGGTTAACTCCTACGAGCAGTACTTC. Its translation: CGWVNSYEQYF.